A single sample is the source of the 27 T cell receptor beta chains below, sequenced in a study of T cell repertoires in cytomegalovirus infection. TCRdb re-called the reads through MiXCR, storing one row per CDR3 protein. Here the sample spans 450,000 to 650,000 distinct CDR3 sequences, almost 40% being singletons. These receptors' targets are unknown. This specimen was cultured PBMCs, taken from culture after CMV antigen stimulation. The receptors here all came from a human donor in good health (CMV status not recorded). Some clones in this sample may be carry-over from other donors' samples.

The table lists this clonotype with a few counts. The CDR3 DNA sequence: TGTGCCAGCAGCCTCATGTCGGGGTTCGACAACGGTCAGCCCCAGCATTTT. This codes for CASSLMSGFDNGQPQHF. The chain uses TRBV7-6 and TRBJ1-5, with D unresolved. This CDR3 has 17 amino acids. V was shortened by 5 bases and J by 6 bases, with 23 bases between the two germline ends. CDR1 is SGHVS, CDR2 FNYEAQ, per germline.

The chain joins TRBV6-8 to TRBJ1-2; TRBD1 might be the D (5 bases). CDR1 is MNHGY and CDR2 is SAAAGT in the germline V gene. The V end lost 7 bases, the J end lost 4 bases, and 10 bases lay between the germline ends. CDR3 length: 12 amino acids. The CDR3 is CASTSGPYGYTF. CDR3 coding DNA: TGTGCCAGCACCTCAGGGCCCTATGGCTACACCTTC.

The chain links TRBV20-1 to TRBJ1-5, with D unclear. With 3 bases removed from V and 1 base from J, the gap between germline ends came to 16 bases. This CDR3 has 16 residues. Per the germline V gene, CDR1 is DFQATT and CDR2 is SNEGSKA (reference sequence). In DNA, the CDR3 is TGCAGTGCTAGTAGGCGGGGAATCTTAAGCAATCAGCCCCAGCATTTT. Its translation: CSASRRGILSNQPQHF.

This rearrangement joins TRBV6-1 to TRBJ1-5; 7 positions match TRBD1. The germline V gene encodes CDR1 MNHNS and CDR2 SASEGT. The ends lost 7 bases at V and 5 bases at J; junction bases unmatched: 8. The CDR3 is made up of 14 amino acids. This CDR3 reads CASISTGSDQPQHF. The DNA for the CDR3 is TGTGCCAGCATCTCGACAGGGTCAGATCAGCCCCAGCATTTT.

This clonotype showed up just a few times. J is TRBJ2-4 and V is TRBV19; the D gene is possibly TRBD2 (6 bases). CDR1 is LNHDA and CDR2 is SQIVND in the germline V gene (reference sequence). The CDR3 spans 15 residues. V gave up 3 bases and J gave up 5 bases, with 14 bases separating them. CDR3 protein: CASSMGGSGQNIQYF. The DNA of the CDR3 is TGTGCCAGTAGTATGGGGGGTAGTGGTCAAAACATTCAGTACTTC.

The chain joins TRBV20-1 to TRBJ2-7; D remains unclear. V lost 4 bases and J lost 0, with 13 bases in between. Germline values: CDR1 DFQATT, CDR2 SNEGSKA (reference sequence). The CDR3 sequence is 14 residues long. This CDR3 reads CSAIPPQSSYEQYF. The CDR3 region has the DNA TGCAGTGCTATCCCCCCGCAGAGCTCCTACGAGCAGTACTTC.

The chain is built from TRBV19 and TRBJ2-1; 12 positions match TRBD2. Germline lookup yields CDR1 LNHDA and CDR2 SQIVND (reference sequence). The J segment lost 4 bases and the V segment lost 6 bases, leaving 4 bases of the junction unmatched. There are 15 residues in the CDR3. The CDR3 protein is CASSLAGGKYNEQFF. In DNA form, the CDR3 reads TGTGCCAGTAGCCTAGCGGGAGGGAAATACAATGAGCAGTTCTTC.

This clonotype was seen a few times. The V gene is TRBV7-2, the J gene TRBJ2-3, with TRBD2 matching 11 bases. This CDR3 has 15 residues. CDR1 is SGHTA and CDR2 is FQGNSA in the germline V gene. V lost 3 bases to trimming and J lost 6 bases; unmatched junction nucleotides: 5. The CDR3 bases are TGTGCCAGCAGCTTTAGCGGGGGGGCCGTCGATACGCAGTATTTT. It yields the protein CASSFSGGAVDTQYF.

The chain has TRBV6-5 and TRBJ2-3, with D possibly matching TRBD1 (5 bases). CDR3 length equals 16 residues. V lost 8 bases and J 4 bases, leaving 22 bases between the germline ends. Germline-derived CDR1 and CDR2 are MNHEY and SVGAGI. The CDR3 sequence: CASRPALGRGADTQYF. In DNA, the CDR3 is TGTGCCAGCCGCCCTGCGCTGGGGCGTGGCGCAGATACGCAGTATTTT.

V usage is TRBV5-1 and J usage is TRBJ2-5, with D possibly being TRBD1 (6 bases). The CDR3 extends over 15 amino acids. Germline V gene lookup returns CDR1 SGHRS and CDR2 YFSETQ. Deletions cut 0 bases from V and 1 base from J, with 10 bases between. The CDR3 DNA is TGCGCCAGCAGCTTGGTTGGGACACCCCAAGAGACCCAGTACTTC. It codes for CASSLVGTPQETQYF. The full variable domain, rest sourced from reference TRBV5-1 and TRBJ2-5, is KAGVTQTPRYLIKTRGQQVTLSCSPISGHRSVSWYQQTPGQGLQFLFEYFSETQRNKGNFPGRFSGRQFSNSRSEMNVSTLELGDSALYLCASSLVGTPQETQYFGPGTRLLVL.

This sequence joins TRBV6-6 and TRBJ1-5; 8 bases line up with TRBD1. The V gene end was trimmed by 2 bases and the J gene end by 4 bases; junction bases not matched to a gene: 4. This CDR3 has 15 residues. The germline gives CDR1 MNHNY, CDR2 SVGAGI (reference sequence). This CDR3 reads CASSYATGENQPQHF. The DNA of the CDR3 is TGTGCCAGCAGTTACGCGACAGGGGAGAATCAGCCCCAGCATTTT.

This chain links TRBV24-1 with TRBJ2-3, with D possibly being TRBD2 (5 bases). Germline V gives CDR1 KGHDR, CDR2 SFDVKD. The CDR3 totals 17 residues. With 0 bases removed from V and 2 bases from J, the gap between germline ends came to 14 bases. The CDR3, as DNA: TGTGCCACCAGTGATTTGAACAGCGGCAAATACACAGATACGCAGTATTTT. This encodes CATSDLNSGKYTDTQYF.

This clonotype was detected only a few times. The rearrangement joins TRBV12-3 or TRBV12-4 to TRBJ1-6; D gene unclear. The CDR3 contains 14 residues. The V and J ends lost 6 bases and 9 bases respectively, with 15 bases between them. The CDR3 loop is CASSRDPWVSPLHF. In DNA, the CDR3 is TGTGCCAGCAGCAGAGACCCCTGGGTTTCACCCCTCCACTTT.

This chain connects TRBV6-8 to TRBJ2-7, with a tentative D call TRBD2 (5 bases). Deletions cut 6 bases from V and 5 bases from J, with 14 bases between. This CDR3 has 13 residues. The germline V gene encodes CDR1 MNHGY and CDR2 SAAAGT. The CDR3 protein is CASRKGGVDEQYF. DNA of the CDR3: TGTGCCAGCAGAAAAGGAGGTGTCGACGAGCAGTACTTC.

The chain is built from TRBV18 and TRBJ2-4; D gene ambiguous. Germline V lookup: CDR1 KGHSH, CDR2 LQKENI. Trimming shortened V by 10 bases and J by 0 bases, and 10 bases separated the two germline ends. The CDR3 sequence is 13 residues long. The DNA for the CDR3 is TGTGCCATCTCCGGAGTAGCCAAAAACATTCAGTACTTC. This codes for CAISGVAKNIQYF.

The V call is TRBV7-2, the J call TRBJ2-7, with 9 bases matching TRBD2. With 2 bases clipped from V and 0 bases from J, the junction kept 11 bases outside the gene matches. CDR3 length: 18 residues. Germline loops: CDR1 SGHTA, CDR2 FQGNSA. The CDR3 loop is CASSLWLVGRGGSYEQYF. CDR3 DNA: TGTGCCAGCAGCTTATGGCTCGTGGGGCGGGGGGGCTCCTACGAGCAGTACTTC.

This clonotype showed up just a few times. CDR3 sequence (DNA): TGTGCCAGCAGCCCCGTGGAGGGGGCATGGACTGAAGCTTTCTTT. Amino acid sequence: CASSPVEGAWTEAFF. This chain joins TRBV7-6 and TRBJ1-1; 7 nucleotides agree with TRBD1. Germline V gene sequence: CDR1 SGHVS, CDR2 FNYEAQ. CDR3 length: 15 residues. After removal of 5 bases from V and 5 bases from J, the junction contained 11 bases not matched to a gene.

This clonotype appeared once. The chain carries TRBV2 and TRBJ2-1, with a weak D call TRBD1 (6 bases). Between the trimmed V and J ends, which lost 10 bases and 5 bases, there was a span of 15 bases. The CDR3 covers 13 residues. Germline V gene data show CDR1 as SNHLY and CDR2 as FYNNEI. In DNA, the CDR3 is TGTGCCACCAGGGGTCCGGGGAACAATGAGCAGTTCTTC. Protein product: CATRGPGNNEQFF.

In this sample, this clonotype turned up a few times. For the CDR3, the DNA is TGTGCCAGCAGTCTCACGCCCCAGGGACTAGCGGGGGGGAACCAAGAGACCCAGTACTTC. This sequence encodes CASSLTPQGLAGGNQETQYF. The rearrangement links TRBV28 to TRBJ2-5; 16 bases line up with TRBD2. This CDR3 spans 20 amino acids. Germline V gene data show CDR1 as MDHEN and CDR2 as SYDVKM. Trimming removed 5 bases from V and 0 bases from J; junction bases left unmatched: 12. Based on the CDR3 plus reference TRBV28 and TRBJ2-5, the full variable domain is DVKVTQSSRYLVKRTGEKVFLECVQDMDHENMFWYRQDPGLGLRLIYFSYDVKMKEKGDIPEGYSVSREKKERFSLILESASTNQTSMYLCASSLTPQGLAGGNQETQYFGPGTRLLVL.

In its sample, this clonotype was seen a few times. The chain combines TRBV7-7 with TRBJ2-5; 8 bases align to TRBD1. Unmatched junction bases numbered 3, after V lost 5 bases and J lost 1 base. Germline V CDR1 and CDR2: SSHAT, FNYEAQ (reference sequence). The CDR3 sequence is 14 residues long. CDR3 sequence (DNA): TGTGCCAGCAGCATGACAGGGGTCCAAGAGACCCAGTACTTC. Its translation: CASSMTGVQETQYF.

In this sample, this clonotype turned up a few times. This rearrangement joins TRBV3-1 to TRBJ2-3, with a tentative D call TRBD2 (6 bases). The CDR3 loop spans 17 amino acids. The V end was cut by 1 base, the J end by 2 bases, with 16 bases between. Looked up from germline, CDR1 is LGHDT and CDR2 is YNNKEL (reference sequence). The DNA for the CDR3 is TGTGCCAGCAGCCAAGGAGTGCGCCGGGGGTACACAGATACGCAGTATTTT. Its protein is CASSQGVRRGYTDTQYF.

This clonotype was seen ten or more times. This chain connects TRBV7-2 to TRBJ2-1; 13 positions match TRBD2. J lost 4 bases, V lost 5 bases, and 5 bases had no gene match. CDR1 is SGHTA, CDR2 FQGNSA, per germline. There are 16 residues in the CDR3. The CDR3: CASSVPTSGGYNEQFF. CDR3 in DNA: TGTGCCAGCAGCGTCCCGACTAGCGGGGGGTACAATGAGCAGTTCTTC.

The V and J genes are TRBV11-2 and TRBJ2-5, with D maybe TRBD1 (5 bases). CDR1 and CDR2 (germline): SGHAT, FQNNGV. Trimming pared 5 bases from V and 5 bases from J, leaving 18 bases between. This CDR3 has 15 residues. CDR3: CASSQGIEWVETQYF. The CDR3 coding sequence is TGTGCCAGCAGCCAGGGAATCGAGTGGGTGGAGACCCAGTACTTC.

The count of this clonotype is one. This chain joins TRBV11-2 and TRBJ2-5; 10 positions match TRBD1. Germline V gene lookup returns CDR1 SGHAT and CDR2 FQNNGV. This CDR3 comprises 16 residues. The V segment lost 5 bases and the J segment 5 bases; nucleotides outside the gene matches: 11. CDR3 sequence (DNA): TGTGCCAGCAGCATACTGGGACAGGGGATCGGGGAGACCCAGTACTTC. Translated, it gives CASSILGQGIGETQYF.

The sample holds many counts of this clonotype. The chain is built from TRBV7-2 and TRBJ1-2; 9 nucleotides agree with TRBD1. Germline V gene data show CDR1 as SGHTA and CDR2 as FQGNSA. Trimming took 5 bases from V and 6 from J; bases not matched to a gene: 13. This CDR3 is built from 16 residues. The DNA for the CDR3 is TGTGCCAGCAGCCCCACGAGGGACAGGGAACTCAATGGCTACACCTTC. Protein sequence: CASSPTRDRELNGYTF.

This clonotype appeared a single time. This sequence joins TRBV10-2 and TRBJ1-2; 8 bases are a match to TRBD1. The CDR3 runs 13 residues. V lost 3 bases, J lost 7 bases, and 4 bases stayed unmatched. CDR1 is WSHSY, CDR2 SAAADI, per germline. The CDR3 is CASSDQGAGGYTF. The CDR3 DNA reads TGCGCCAGCAGTGACCAGGGGGCGGGTGGCTACACCTTC.

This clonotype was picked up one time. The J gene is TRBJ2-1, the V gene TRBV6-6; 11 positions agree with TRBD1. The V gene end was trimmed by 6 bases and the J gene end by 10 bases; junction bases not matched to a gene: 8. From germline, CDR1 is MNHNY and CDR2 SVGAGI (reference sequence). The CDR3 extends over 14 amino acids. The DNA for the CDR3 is TGTGCCAGCAGACCTTCGGGACAGGGGGGGGAGCAGTTCTTC. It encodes CASRPSGQGGEQFF.